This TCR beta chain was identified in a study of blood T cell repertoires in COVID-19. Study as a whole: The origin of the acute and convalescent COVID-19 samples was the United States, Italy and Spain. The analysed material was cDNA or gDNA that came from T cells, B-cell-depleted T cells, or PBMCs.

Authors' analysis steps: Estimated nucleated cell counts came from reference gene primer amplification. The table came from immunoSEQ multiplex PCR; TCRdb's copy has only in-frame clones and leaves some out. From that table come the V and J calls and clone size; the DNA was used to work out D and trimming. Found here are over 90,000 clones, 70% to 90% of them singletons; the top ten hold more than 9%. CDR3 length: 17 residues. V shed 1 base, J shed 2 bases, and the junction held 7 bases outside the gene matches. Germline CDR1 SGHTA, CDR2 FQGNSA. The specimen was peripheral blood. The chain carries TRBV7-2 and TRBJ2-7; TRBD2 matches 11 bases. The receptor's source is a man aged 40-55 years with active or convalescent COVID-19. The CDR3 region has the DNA TGTGCCAGCAGCTTAGTGGCTAGCGGGGGGTCCCCCTACGAGCAGTACTTC. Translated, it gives CASSLVASGGSPYEQYF.